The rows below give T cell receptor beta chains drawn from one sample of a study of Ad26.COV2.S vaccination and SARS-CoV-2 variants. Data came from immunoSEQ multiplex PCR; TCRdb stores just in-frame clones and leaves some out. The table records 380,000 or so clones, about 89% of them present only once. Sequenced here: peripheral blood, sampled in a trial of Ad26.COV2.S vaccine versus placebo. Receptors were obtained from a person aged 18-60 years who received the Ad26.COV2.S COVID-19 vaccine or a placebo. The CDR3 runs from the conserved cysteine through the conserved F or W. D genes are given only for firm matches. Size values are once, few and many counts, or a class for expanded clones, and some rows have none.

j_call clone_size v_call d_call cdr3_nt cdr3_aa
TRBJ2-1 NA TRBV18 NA TGTGCCAGCTCGCCGAGCTCCTACAATGAGCAGTTCTTC CASSPSSYNEQFF
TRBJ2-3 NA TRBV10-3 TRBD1 TGTGCCATCAGTGAGTCGGGACAGGGGGCCACAGATACGCAGTATTTT CAISESGQGATDTQYF
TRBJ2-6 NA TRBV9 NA TGTGCCAGCAGCGTAGGTGCATATTCTGGGGCCAACGTCCTGACTTTC CASSVGAYSGANVLTF
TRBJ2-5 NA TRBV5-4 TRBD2 TGTGCCAGCAGCTTGGAACCGGGACTAGGTGGAGAGACCCAGTACTTC CASSLEPGLGGETQYF
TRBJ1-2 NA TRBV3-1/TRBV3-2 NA TGTGCCAGCAGCCAAGGCCTCGGGCCCTATGGCTACACCTTC CASSQGLGPYGYTF
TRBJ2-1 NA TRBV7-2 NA TGTGCCAGCAGCGCTTCCTACAATGAGCAGTTCTTC CASSASYNEQFF
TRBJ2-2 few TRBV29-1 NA TGCAGCGTTGCGGGTAGCGGGGAGCTGTTTTTT CSVAGSGELFF
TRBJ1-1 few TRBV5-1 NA TGCGCCAGCAGCTTGGAGGCAGGGGTTAGAGGGGTGACTGAAGCTTTCTTT CASSLEAGVRGVTEAFF
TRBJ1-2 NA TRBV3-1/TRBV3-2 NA TGTGCCAGCAGCCAAGATCTCGTGGTCGGAGGACAGCGTAGGGGCTACACCTTC CASSQDLVVGGQRRGYTF
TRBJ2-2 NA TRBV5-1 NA TGCGCCAGCACCCTCGATCCGCCCGGGGAGCTGTTTTTT CASTLDPPGELFF
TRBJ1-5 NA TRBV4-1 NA TGCGCCAGCAGCCAAACCCCGATGGATACAAGGATGGGGAATCAGCCCCAGCATTTT CASSQTPMDTRMGNQPQHF
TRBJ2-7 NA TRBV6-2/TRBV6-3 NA TGTGCCAGCAGTTACGGCTCTAGCGAGTCCTACGAGCAGTACTTC CASSYGSSESYEQYF
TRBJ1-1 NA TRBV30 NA TGTGCCTGGGGGATGGTGAACACTGAAGCTTTCTTT CAWGMVNTEAFF
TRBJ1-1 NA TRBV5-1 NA TGCGCCAGCAGCTTGATAGGGGGGTCGAACACTGAAGCTTTCTTT CASSLIGGSNTEAFF
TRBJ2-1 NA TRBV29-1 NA TGCAGCGTTGAAAAAGCATCCTACAATGAGCAGTTCTTC CSVEKASYNEQFF
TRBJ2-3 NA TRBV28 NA TGTGCCAGCAGCCGGGTGGGGAGCACAGATACGCAGTATTTT CASSRVGSTDTQYF
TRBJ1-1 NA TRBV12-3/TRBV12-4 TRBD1 TGTGCCAGCAGTTCCGGGACAGCGAGTGAAGCTTTCTTT CASSSGTASEAFF
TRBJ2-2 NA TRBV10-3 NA TGTGCCATCAGTGAGAATACCGGGGAGCTGTTTTTT CAISENTGELFF
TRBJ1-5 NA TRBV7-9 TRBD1 TGTGCCAGCAGCCTCCGGGACAGTAGTAATCAGCCCCAGCATTTT CASSLRDSSNQPQHF
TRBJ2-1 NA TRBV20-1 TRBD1 TGCAGTGCTAGTAACTCCATGACAGGGGAATACTACAATGAGCAGTTCTTC CSASNSMTGEYYNEQFF
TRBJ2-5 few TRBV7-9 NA TGTGCCAGCAGCTCTGTAGGGGCGTGGGAGACCCAGTACTTC CASSSVGAWETQYF
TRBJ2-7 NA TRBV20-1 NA TGCAGTGCTAGAGACTCAGCCGAGCAGTACTTC CSARDSAEQYF
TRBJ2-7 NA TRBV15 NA TGTGCCACCAGCAGGGCTGTTGATTGGACCCTTCTGGGGGAGCAGTACTTC CATSRAVDWTLLGEQYF
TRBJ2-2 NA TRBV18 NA TGTGCCAGCTCACCACATCGCCTAGGAGACACCGGGGAGCTGTTTTTT CASSPHRLGDTGELFF
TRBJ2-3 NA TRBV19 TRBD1 TGTGCCAGTAGTACGCTTGACAGGGACACAGATACGCAGTATTTT CASSTLDRDTDTQYF
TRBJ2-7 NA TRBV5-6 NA TGTGCCAGCAGCTTACTACAGGCCCTTTCCTACGAGCAGTACTTC CASSLLQALSYEQYF
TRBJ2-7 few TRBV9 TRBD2 TGTGCCAGCAGCCCGAGCGGGAGGAGCTCCTACGAGCAGTACTTC CASSPSGRSSYEQYF
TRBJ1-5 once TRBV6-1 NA TGTGCCAGCAGTGAAGCCGGGATTAGCAATCAGCCCCAGCATTTT CASSEAGISNQPQHF
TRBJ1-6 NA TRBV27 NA TGTGCCAGCAGTCCCCCCCCTTCCTATAATTCACCCCTCCACTTT CASSPPPSYNSPLHF
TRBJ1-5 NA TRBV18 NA TGTGCCAGCTCACCAAGAGTCGGAGACAGAGCTCAGCCCCAGCATTTT CASSPRVGDRAQPQHF
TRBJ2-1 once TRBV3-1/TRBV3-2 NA TGTGCCAGCAGCCACCGGACAGAGGTCAATGAGCAGTTCTTC CASSHRTEVNEQFF
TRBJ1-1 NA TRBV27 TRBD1 TGTGCCAGCAGTTCGCACAGGGGGCCTGAAGCTTTCTTT CASSSHRGPEAFF
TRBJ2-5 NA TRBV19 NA TGTGCCAGTAGGGGGGTGATCCAAGAGACCCAGTACTTC CASRGVIQETQYF
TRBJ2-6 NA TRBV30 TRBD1 TGTGCCTGGAGTTCCGGACAGGGGTCTGCTGGGGCCAACGTCCTGACTTTC CAWSSGQGSAGANVLTF
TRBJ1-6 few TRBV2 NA TGTGCCAGCAGTGTACGGAAACAGAATAATTCACCCCTCCACTTT CASSVRKQNNSPLHF
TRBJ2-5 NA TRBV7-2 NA TGTGCCAGCAGCTTACGGCGGCTAGTAGGAGAGACCCAGTACTTC CASSLRRLVGETQYF
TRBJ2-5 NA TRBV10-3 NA TGTGCCATCAGTGAGACAGGGTCCCGGGAGACCCAGTACTTC CAISETGSRETQYF
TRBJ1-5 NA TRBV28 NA TGTGCCAGCAGTTTCCCCCCGGACGGTAGCAATCAGCCCCAGCATTTT CASSFPPDGSNQPQHF
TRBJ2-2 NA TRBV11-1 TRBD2 TGTGCCAGCAGCTTCGGGGGGGCCCTGAACACCGGGGAGCTGTTTTTT CASSFGGALNTGELFF
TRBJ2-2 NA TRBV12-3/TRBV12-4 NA TGTGCCAGCAGTTTACGGTTCACCGGGGAGCTGTTTTTT CASSLRFTGELFF
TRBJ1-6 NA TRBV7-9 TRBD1 TGTGCCAGCAGCTTACAGGGGGCCAATTCACCCCTCCACTTT CASSLQGANSPLHF
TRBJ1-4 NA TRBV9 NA TGTGCCAGCAGCGTAAGTGAGGATGAAAAACTGTTTTTT CASSVSEDEKLFF
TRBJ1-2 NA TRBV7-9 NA TGTGCCAGCAGCTTACACGGGGGGTATGGCTACACCTTC CASSLHGGYGYTF